This TCR beta chain was recorded in a study of T cells in tuberculosis. Study-wide context: A South African cohort included IGRA-negative adolescents, latently infected IGRA-positive adolescents and adults with active tuberculosis. Study conclusions and caveats: Shorter CDR3-alpha in active tuberculosis partly drove smaller distances. Active tuberculosis TCR-alpha repertoires lay closer to GMM-specific TCRs than IGRA-negative controls, suggesting clonal expansion.

A note on this clone: Its specificity is not known.

Sequenced by immunoSEQ multiplex PCR; TCRdb stores in-frame clones only, minus some. The sample records more than 30,000 clones, approximately 95% being singletons. CDR1 MNHEY and CDR2 SMNVEV come from the germline V gene (reference sequence). This CDR3 is built from 14 residues. Deletions cut 6 bases from V and 2 bases from J, with 14 bases between. Adolescents were screened for latent TB by skin test and IGRA. This sequence was found in a donor between 10 and 35 years old with latent tuberculosis or without tuberculosis infection. The chain links TRBV27 to TRBJ2-7, with TRBD1 as a possible D gene (5 bases). The sequenced sample consisted of PBMCs. In DNA form, the CDR3 reads TGTGCCAGCAGAATATCCAGGGCCGCCTACGAGCAGTACTTC. Translation gives CASRISRAAYEQYF.